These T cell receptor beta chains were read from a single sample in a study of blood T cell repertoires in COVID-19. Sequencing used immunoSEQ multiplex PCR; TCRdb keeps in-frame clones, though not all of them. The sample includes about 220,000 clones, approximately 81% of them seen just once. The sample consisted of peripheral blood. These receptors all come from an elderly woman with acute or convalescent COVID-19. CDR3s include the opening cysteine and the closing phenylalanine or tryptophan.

CDR3 protein: CASSYARQGGTEAFF
V gene: TRBV6-5

CDR3 protein: CASSRDSEDTEAFF
V gene: TRBV18

CDR3 protein: CASRAGDSGEQYF
V gene: TRBV12-3/TRBV12-4

CDR3 protein: CASRGTPNEKLFF
V gene: TRBV6-6

CDR3 protein: CASSLNRGWTTGELFF
V gene: TRBV28

CDR3 protein: CATSRDGLGNGYTF
V gene: TRBV15

CDR3 protein: CASSPPVTGEYEQYF
V gene: TRBV18

CDR3 protein: CASSPAGQGTNGYTF
V gene: TRBV4-2

CDR3 protein: CASSYGGMGGFYNEQFF
V gene: TRBV7-6

CDR3 protein: CASSPGLVRTDTQYF
V gene: TRBV2

CDR3 protein: CASSLRSVRVGYTF
V gene: TRBV7-9

CDR3 protein: CASSQDRTGELFF
V gene: TRBV4-2

CDR3 protein: CASSSRDSMWTEAFF
V gene: TRBV6-6

CDR3 protein: CASTSQGTEQPQHF
V gene: TRBV2

CDR3 protein: CASSSTGSYNEQFF
V gene: TRBV5-1

CDR3 protein: CASSPLDRDYGYTF
V gene: TRBV18

CDR3 protein: CASRGGSNTEAFF
V gene: TRBV6-5

CDR3 protein: CASSGQAPLNTEAFF
V gene: TRBV28

CDR3 protein: CASSSGGRGTTEAFF
V gene: TRBV7-2

CDR3 protein: CASSTGQGYYQPQHF
V gene: TRBV19